These T cell receptor beta chains were read from a single sample in a study of Graves' ophthalmopathy and Graves' hyperthyroidism. TCRdb itself ran the multiplex PCR reads through MiXCR, one entry per CDR3 protein. The table lists 450,000 to 600,000 distinct CDR3 sequences, approximately 37% of them singletons. Sequenced input: peripheral blood or thyroid tissue (not recorded which). The receptors were gathered from an adult man with Graves' hyperthyroidism. Each CDR3 is given with its conserved first and last residue. The D gene is left open where the match is weak. A clone size is listed for some rows: how often the clone was seen (once, few, many), or a class if it is expanded.

D | J | V | size | DNA | CDR3
. | TRBJ2-6 | TRBV6-5 | few | TGTGCCAGCAGTTACTCCAGGGCGACTGGGGCCAACGTCCTGACTTTC | CASSYSRATGANVLTF
. | TRBJ1-1 | TRBV7-2 | many | TGTGCCAGCAGCTGGCAGGACCGAGGGGGGACTGAAGCTTTCTTT | CASSWQDRGGTEAFF
. | TRBJ1-2 | TRBV29-1 | . | TGCAGCGTTGAGGCCCGGCCCTTCTATGGCTACACCTTC | CSVEARPFYGYTF
. | TRBJ2-3 | TRBV7-7 | few | TGTGCTAGCAGCTTTTCGGAGGGGGGAGGCGATACGCAGTATTTT | CASSFSEGGGDTQYF
. | TRBJ2-2 | TRBV12-5 | . | TGTGCTAGTGGTTTCGGAACTCGGAACACCGGGGAGCTGTTTTTT | CASGFGTRNTGELFF
. | TRBJ2-3 | TRBV20-1 | . | TGCAGTGCTAGGTCGCGTAGCGGCACCCTCCGCACAGATACGCAGTATTTT | CSARSRSGTLRTDTQYF
TRBD2 | TRBJ2-1 | TRBV29-1 | . | TGCAGCGCGACTCAAGCGGGACGGTCCTACAATGAGCAGTTCTTC | CSATQAGRSYNEQFF
. | TRBJ1-1 | TRBV27 | . | TGTGCCAGCAGTTTCAACTTACCGAACACTGAAGCTTTCTTT | CASSFNLPNTEAFF
. | TRBJ2-5 | TRBV11-3 | . | TGTGCCAGCAGCTTAGTCGGAGGGCGTCAAGAGACCCAGTACTTC | CASSLVGGRQETQYF
. | TRBJ2-1 | TRBV7-9 | few | TGTGCCAGCAGCCCGCCCATGACAGCCTACAATGAGCAGTTCTTC | CASSPPMTAYNEQFF